This T cell receptor (beta chain) was identified during a study of Ad26.COV2.S vaccination and SARS-CoV-2 variants. Study background: Ad26.COV2.S was injected intramuscularly once or twice, 56 days apart. Regarding the study as a whole: Breadth of non-spike TCRs did not differ between vaccinees and placebo recipients. The placebo group had lower spike-specific TCR breadth than the vaccine recipients did.

This clone was found a few times. As yet, its antigen is unknown. Different DNA sequences within this sample yield the same CDR3. CDR3 length: 15 residues. The germline CDR1 and CDR2 sequences are SGHVS and FNYEAQ. J gave up 8 bases and V 0 bases, and 6 bases lay outside the gene matches. The sample's treatment: some 20 received Ad26.COV2.S at low or high dose, single or two shots; roughly five received placebo; per-sample allocation not given. Sampling occurred on day 63 after the first vaccine or placebo injection. Boston hosted the donor, who was an adult aged 18-55 years. Profiled with immunoSEQ multiplex PCR; TCRdb holds only in-frame clones, not every one. The repertoire holds 300,000 to 350,000 clones, with 85% to 90% as singletons.

The material sequenced was peripheral blood, taken in a trial of Ad26.COV2.S vaccine versus placebo. The clonotype originates from a person between 18 and 60 years old who received the Ad26.COV2.S COVID-19 vaccine or a placebo. This chain links TRBV7-6 with TRBJ1-2; 10 bases fit TRBD1. CDR3 in DNA: TGTGCCAGCAGCTTAGCTGCCGGGACAGGGGCCGGCTACACCTTC. This codes for CASSLAAGTGAGYTF.